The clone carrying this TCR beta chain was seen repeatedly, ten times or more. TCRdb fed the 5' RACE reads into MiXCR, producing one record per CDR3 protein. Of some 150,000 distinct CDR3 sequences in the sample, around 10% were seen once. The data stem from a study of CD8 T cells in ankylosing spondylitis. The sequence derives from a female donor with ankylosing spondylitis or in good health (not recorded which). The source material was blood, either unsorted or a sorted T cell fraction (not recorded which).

CDR3 DNA sequence: TGTGCCAGCACGTTGTCCTACAATGAGCAGTTCTTC. It yields the protein CASTLSYNEQFF. The rearrangement joins TRBV12-3 or TRBV12-4 to TRBJ2-1; D remains ambiguous. The V and J ends lost 7 bases and 1 base respectively, with 5 bases between them. The CDR3 is 12 residues long.